The 19 T cell receptor beta chains reported below all come from one sample, sequenced in a study of neurological immune-mediated disorders. TCRdb independently ran MiXCR on the 5' RACE reads; one entry per CDR3 protein. The table shows about 38,000 distinct CDR3 sequences, with 9.5% to 13% occurring only once. The sequencing input was CD4+ T cells from blood. The receptors were sampled from a woman aged 25 to 39 with HTLV-1-associated myelopathy (HAM/TSP).

This clonotype was observed many times. The chain is built from TRBV6-1 and TRBJ1-6, with no clear D. The ends were cut back, 5 bases at V and 6 bases at J, with 8 bases in the middle. CDR3 size: 13 residues. Germline CDR1 MNHNS, CDR2 SASEGT. CDR3 loop: CASSRESNSPLHF. The CDR3 DNA sequence: TGTGCCAGCAGTCGGGAGTCTAATTCACCCCTCCACTTT.

This clonotype has ten or more counts. This chain's CDR3 is CASRGQGGETQYF. In nucleotides, the CDR3 is TGTGCCAGCAGGGGACAGGGGGGAGAGACCCAGTACTTC. The chain is built from TRBV7-2 and TRBJ2-5, with 11 nucleotides matching TRBD1. The V gene end was trimmed by 6 bases and the J gene end by 4 bases; junction bases not matched to a gene: 1. Germline V lookup: CDR1 SGHTA, CDR2 FQGNSA. The CDR3 loop spans 13 amino acids.

This clonotype was seen many times. The rearrangement uses TRBV12-3 or TRBV12-4 and TRBJ2-3; TRBD2 agrees at 9 bases. This CDR3 is built from 15 residues. Losses at the gene ends were 7 bases for V and 7 bases for J; bases not matched to a gene: 12. The CDR3 DNA reads as TGTGCCAGCACCTTAGGAGCGGGGGGTCCAAATACGCAGTATTTT. This gives the protein CASTLGAGGPNTQYF.

This clonotype was observed many times. V usage is TRBV5-1 and J usage is TRBJ1-6; no clear D gene. V lost 0 bases and J lost 7, with 8 bases in between. This CDR3 has 14 amino acids. Germline loops: CDR1 SGHRS, CDR2 YFSETQ. The CDR3 protein is CASSLGDRNSPLHF. As DNA, the CDR3 is TGCGCCAGCAGCTTGGGAGATAGAAATTCACCCCTCCACTTT.

This clonotype was counted many times. The CDR3 region is CASTGRGSYEQYF. The CDR3 DNA reads as TGCGCCAGCACGGGTAGGGGGAGCTACGAGCAGTACTTC. The genes are TRBV5-1 and TRBJ2-7; a possible D gene is TRBD1 (6 bases). The germline V gene has CDR1 SGHRS and CDR2 YFSETQ. Trimming removed 6 bases at V and 3 bases at J, with 13 bases between. CDR3 length: 13 residues.

This clonotype was seen at least ten times. The rearrangement joins TRBV5-1 to TRBJ1-2; the D gene is possibly TRBD1 (6 bases). The CDR3 spans 15 residues. Between the trimmed V and J ends, which lost 5 bases and 4 bases, there was a span of 18 bases. Germline V gives CDR1 SGHRS, CDR2 YFSETQ. The DNA for the CDR3 is TGCGCCAGCAGATCGGGACAACGCCACATCTATGGCTACACCTTC. Its translation is CASRSGQRHIYGYTF.

This clonotype was seen ten or more times. V is TRBV7-6 and J is TRBJ2-3; perhaps TRBD2 as D (6 bases). This CDR3 spans 16 amino acids. Germline CDR1 and CDR2: SGHVS and FNYEAQ. V shed 2 bases and J shed 2 bases, with 14 bases lying between them. The CDR3 DNA sequence: TGTGCCAGCAGCTTATCTAACGGGGGAGTCACAGATACGCAGTATTTT. This encodes CASSLSNGGVTDTQYF.

This clonotype was counted at least ten times. The chain combines TRBV7-9 with TRBJ2-7; TRBD2 matches 11 bases. Unmatched junction bases numbered 6, after V lost 5 bases and J lost 0 bases. Germline CDR1 SEHNR, CDR2 FQNEAQ (reference sequence). This CDR3 spans 16 amino acids. The chain's CDR3 is CASSPGLAGPSYEQYF. The CDR3 DNA sequence: TGTGCCAGCAGCCCAGGACTAGCGGGTCCCTCCTACGAGCAGTACTTC.

A remark on this clonotype: The germline gene is not matched at one end of the junction; a read error may be the cause. The V and J genes are TRBV29-1 and TRBJ2-1; possibly TRBD1 for D (6 bases). The CDR3 length is 13 residues. CDR1 is SQVTM, CDR2 ANQGSEA, per germline. CDR3 DNA: TGCAGCGTTTGGGCAGGGGTCCTCGGTGAGCAATTCTTC. Protein sequence: CSVWAGVLGEQFF.

In its sample, this clonotype was seen many times. V gene TRBV7-9 combines with J gene TRBJ1-2; tentatively, D is TRBD1 (5 bases). Trimming took 5 bases from V and 1 from J, leaving 8 bases between them. There are 13 residues in the CDR3. Per the germline V gene, CDR1 is SEHNR and CDR2 is FQNEAQ (reference sequence). CDR3 residues: CASSVRGNYGYTF. CDR3 DNA sequence: TGTGCCAGCAGCGTGAGGGGTAACTATGGCTACACCTTC.

This clonotype came up many times. The chain joins TRBV5-1 to TRBJ1-2; 9 bases line up with TRBD1. Germline assignment: CDR1 SGHRS and CDR2 YFSETQ. This CDR3 contains 14 residues. Germline trimming cut 3 bases from V and 5 bases from J; bases unmatched to any gene: 5. The CDR3 loop is CASSSGQGGYGYTF. Written as DNA, the CDR3 is TGCGCCAGCAGCTCGGGACAGGGCGGGTATGGCTACACCTTC.

The chain joins TRBV6-6 to TRBJ1-5; no clear D gene. CDR1 is MNHNY and CDR2 is SVGAGI in the germline V gene (reference sequence). This CDR3 region has 12 residues. V dropped 7 bases and J dropped 4 bases, with 8 bases sitting between them. This CDR3 reads CASTLANQPQHF. The CDR3 bases are TGTGCCAGCACTCTTGCAAATCAGCCCCAGCATTTT.

The table lists this clonotype with many counts. The rearrangement uses TRBV19 and TRBJ1-2; 9 bases line up with TRBD1. The CDR3 contains 13 residues. Germline values: CDR1 LNHDA, CDR2 SQIVND (reference sequence). V lost 3 bases, J lost 10 bases, and 6 bases stayed unmatched. This chain's CDR3 is CASSIPGTGPYTF. CDR3 in DNA: TGTGCCAGTAGTATCCCCGGGACAGGGCCCTACACCTTC. Full variable domain (rest looked up from reference TRBV19 and TRBJ1-2): DGGITQSPKYLFRKEGQNVTLSCEQNLNHDAMYWYRQDPGQGLRLIYYSQIVNDFQKGDIAEGYSVSREKKESFPLTVTSAQKNPTAFYLCASSIPGTGPYTFGSGTRLTVV.

This sequence joins TRBV30 and TRBJ2-1; D not resolved. The CDR3 totals 14 residues. Trimming stripped 0 bases from V and 3 bases from J, with 9 bases between. Per germline, CDR1 GTSNPN and CDR2 SVGIG (reference sequence). The CDR3, as DNA: TGTGCCTGGAGTGTACCGGGCAGCTACAATGAGCAGTTCTTC. Protein sequence: CAWSVPGSYNEQFF.

This clonotype was seen many times. V usage is TRBV2 and J usage is TRBJ2-1; TRBD1 might be the D (6 bases). CDR3 length equals 12 residues. Germline loops: CDR1 SNHLY, CDR2 FYNNEI. The germline V and J ends were trimmed by 7 bases and 6 bases, with 10 bases remaining between them. In DNA form, the CDR3 reads TGTGCCAGCAAGGAAGGGGGCAATGAGCAGTTCTTC. This gives the protein CASKEGGNEQFF. The whole variable domain, remainder taken from reference TRBV2 and TRBJ2-1, is EPEVTQTPSHQVTQMGQEVILRCVPISNHLYFYWYRQILGQKVEFLVSFYNNEISEKSEIFDDQFSVERPDGSNFTLKIRSTKLEDSAMYFCASKEGGNEQFFGPGTRLTVL.

This clonotype was picked up many times. CDR3 bases: TGTGCCAGCAAAGGTGACAGGCTGAACACTGAAGCTTTCTTT. The encoded protein is CASKGDRLNTEAFF. The chain is built from TRBV7-9 and TRBJ1-1, with a tentative D call TRBD1 (6 bases). The CDR3 runs 14 residues. Trimming shortened V by 7 bases and J by 0 bases, and 12 bases separated the two germline ends. Germline assignment: CDR1 SEHNR and CDR2 FQNEAQ (reference sequence).

This clonotype was detected ten times or more. This chain joins TRBV5-1 and TRBJ1-1, with TRBD1 matching 7 bases. After removal of 4 bases from V and 4 bases from J, the junction contained 10 bases not matched to a gene. CDR1 and CDR2 from the germline V gene are SGHRS and YFSETQ. The CDR3 totals 15 residues. The CDR3 protein is CASSQTTTGTTEAFF. The CDR3 coding sequence is TGCGCCAGCAGCCAGACGACGACAGGGACCACTGAAGCTTTCTTT.

This clonotype came up many times. The chain couples TRBV29-1 to TRBJ2-3; D perhaps matches TRBD2 (6 bases). Per germline, CDR1 SQVTM and CDR2 ANQGSEA. V was clipped by 7 bases and J by 8 bases, with 19 bases between them. CDR3 length equals 13 residues. In DNA form, the CDR3 reads TGCAGCGCTAGAGGGCAGGGAGGCGGTACGCAGTATTTT. Protein: CSARGQGGGTQYF.

This clonotype came up many times. The genes are TRBV5-1 and TRBJ2-2; tentatively, D is TRBD1 (5 bases). V lost 4 bases and J 5 bases, leaving 27 bases between the germline ends. The CDR3 consists of 19 residues. The V gene's germline CDR1 is SGHRS and CDR2 YFSETQ. CDR3: CASSPPKTVSHVWTGELFF. CDR3 sequence (DNA): TGCGCCAGCAGCCCGCCCAAGACAGTTTCCCACGTATGGACCGGGGAGCTGTTTTTT.